Sequencing of this T cell receptor beta chain was carried out in a study of T cell changes during pregnancy in multiple sclerosis. Some clones are missing from TCRdb's copy, which holds only in-frame ones; the method was immunoSEQ multiplex PCR. The repertoire holds about 94,000 clones, with 80% to 95% as singletons. The V segment lost 1 base and the J segment 3 bases; nucleotides outside the gene matches: 7. The CDR3 spans 16 residues. CDR1 is SGHRS, CDR2 YFSETQ, per germline. The clonotype comes from a female donor with multiple sclerosis, enrolled in a pregnancy study. The sample here was peripheral blood, taken after pregnancy. This chain links TRBV5-1 with TRBJ2-7; 10 bases are shared with TRBD2. The CDR3 DNA sequence: TGCGCCAGCAGCTTGAATAGCGGGAGGTTCGGCTACGAGCAGTACTTC. As protein: CASSLNSGRFGYEQYF.